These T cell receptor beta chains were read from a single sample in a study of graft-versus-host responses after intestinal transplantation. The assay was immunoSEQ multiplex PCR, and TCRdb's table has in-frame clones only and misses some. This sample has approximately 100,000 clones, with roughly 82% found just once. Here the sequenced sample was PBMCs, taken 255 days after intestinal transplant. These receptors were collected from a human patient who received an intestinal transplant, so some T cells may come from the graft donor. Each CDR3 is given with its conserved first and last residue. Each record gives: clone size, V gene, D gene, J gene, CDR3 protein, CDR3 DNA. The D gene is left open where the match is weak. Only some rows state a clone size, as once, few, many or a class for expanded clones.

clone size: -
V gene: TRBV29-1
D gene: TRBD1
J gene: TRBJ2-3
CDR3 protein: CSARTGSTDTQYF
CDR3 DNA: TGCAGCGCTCGGACAGGAAGCACAGATACGCAGTATTTT

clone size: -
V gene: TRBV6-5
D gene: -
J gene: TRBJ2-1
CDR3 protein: CASSKEIGSGNEQFF
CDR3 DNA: TGCGCCAGCAGCAAGGAAATAGGCTCGGGCAATGAGCAGTTCTTC

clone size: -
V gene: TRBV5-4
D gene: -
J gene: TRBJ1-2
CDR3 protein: CASSLAPGASNYGYTF
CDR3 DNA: TGTGCCAGCAGCTTGGCCCCGGGAGCCTCTAACTATGGCTACACCTTC

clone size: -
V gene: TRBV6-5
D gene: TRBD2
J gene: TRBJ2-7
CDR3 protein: CASSSELAGRSEQYF
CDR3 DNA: TGTGCCAGCAGTTCCGAACTAGCGGGGAGGAGCGAGCAGTACTTC

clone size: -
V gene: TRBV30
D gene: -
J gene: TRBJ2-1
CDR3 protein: CAWSVLVARKRLASYNEQFF
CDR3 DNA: TGTGCCTGGAGTGTCTTAGTTGCTAGGAAAAGGCTTGCGTCCTACAATGAGCAGTTCTTC

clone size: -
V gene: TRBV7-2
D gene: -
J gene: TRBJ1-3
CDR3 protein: CASSLILRTSGNTIYF
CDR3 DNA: TGTGCCAGCAGCTTAATTTTAAGGACCTCTGGAAACACCATATATTTT

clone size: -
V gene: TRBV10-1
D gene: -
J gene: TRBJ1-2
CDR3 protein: CASRRSGNGYTF
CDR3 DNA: TGCGCCAGCAGAAGGTCCGGGAACGGCTACACCTTC

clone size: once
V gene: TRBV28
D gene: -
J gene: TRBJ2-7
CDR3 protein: CASRTAYEQYF
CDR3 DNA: TGTGCCAGCAGAACAGCCTACGAGCAGTACTTC

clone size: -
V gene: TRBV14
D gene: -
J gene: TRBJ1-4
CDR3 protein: CASSQIRNEKLFF
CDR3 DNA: TGTGCCAGCAGCCAGATCAGGAATGAAAAACTGTTTTTT

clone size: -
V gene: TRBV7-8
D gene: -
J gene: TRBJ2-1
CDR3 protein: CASSSLPDMSSYNEQFF
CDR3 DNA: TGTGCCAGCAGCTCATTGCCAGACATGAGCTCCTACAATGAGCAGTTCTTC

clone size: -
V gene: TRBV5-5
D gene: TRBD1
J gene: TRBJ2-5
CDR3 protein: CASSRDSFQETQYF
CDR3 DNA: TGTGCCAGCAGCCGGGACAGCTTCCAAGAGACCCAGTACTTC

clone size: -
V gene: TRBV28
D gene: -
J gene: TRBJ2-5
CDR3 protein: CASSFGVIQETQYF
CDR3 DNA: TGTGCCAGCAGTTTTGGAGTCATCCAAGAGACCCAGTACTTC

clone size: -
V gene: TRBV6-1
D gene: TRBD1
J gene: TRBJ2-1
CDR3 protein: CASSDFGTGLDNEQFF
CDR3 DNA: TGTGCCAGCAGTGATTTTGGGACAGGGTTGGACAATGAGCAGTTCTTC

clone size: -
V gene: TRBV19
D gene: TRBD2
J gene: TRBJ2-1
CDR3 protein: CASSIGTRTYNEQFF
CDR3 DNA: TGTGCCAGTAGTATCGGGACTAGGACCTACAATGAGCAGTTCTTC

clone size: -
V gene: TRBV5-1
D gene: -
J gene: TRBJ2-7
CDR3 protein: CASSAPGGGEQYF
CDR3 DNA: TGCGCCAGCAGCGCCCCGGGGGGCGGCGAGCAGTACTTC

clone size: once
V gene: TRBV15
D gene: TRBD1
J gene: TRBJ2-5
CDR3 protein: CATSRDRDSETQYF
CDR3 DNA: TGTGCCACCAGCAGAGATAGGGACAGTGAGACCCAGTACTTC

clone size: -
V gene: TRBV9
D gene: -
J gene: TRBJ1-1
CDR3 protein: CASSSQGLGTEAFF
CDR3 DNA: TGTGCCAGCAGCTCACAGGGTTTGGGGACTGAAGCTTTCTTT

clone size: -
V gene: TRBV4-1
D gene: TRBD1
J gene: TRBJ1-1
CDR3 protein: CASSQGDRDTEAFF
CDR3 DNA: TGCGCCAGCAGCCAAGGGGACAGGGACACTGAAGCTTTCTTT

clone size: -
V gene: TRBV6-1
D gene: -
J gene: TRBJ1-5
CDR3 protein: CACQGLQGRPQHF
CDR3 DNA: TGTGCCTGCCAGGGTCTACAAGGTAGGCCCCAGCATTTT

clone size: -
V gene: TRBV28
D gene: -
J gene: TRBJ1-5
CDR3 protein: CAIRQGSRPDQPQHF
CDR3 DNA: TGTGCCATACGCCAGGGGTCACGCCCCGATCAGCCCCAGCATTTT

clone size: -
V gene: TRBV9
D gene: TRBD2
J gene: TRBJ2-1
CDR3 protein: CASSVAGLADYNEQFF
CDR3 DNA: TGTGCCAGCAGCGTAGCGGGACTAGCGGATTACAATGAGCAGTTCTTC

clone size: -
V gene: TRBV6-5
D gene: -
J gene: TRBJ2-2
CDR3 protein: CASSVTGELFF
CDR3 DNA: TGTGCCAGCAGCGTAACCGGGGAGCTGTTTTTT

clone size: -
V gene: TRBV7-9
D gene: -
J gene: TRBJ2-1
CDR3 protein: CASIPVANTHNEQFF
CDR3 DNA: TGTGCCAGCATACCGGTAGCCAACACCCACAATGAGCAGTTCTTC

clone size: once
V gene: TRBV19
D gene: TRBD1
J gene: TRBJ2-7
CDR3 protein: CASGRWDRGTYEQYF
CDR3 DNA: TGTGCCAGTGGCCGGTGGGACAGGGGAACCTACGAGCAGTACTTC

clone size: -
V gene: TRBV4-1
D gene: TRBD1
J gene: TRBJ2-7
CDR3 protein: CASSQQASTGGSYEQYF
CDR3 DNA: TGCGCCAGCAGCCAGCAAGCGAGTACAGGGGGATCCTACGAGCAGTACTTC

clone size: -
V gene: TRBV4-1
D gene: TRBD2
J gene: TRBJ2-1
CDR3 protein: CASSQELAGGGHEQFF
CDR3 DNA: TGCGCCAGCAGCCAAGAGCTAGCGGGGGGCGGGCATGAGCAGTTCTTC

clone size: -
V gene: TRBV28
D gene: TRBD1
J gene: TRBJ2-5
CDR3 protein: CASSLLHRDRGQTQYF
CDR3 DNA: TGTGCCAGCAGTTTATTACACCGGGACAGGGGGCAGACCCAGTACTTC

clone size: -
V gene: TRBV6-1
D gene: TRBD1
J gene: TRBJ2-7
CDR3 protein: CASSEADRSYEQYF
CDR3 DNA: TGTGCCAGCAGTGAAGCGGACAGGTCCTACGAGCAGTACTTC

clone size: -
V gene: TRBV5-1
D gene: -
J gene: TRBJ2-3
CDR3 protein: CASSLEGEPLDTQYF
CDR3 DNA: TGCGCCAGCAGCTTGGAGGGAGAGCCTTTAGATACGCAGTATTTT

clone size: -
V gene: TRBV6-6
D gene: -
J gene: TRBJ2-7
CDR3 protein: CASSYSSSYEQYF
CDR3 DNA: TGTGCCAGCAGTTACTCCAGCTCCTACGAGCAGTACTTC

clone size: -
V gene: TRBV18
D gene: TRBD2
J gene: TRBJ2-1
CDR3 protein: CASSPSSSGSYNEQFF
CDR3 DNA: TGTGCCAGCTCACCCTCCTCTAGCGGCTCCTACAATGAGCAGTTCTTC

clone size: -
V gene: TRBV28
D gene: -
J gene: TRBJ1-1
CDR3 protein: CASSLTGLTEAFF
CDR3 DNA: TGTGCCAGCAGTCTGACAGGTTTAACTGAAGCTTTCTTT

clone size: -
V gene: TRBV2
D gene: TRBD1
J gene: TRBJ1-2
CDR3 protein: CASRLGQGNVDGYTF
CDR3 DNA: TGTGCCAGCAGGTTGGGACAGGGGAATGTCGATGGCTACACCTTC

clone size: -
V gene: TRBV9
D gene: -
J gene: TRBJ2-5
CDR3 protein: CASSVGVEGRQETQYF
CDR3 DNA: TGTGCCAGCAGCGTAGGGGTGGAGGGGCGGCAAGAGACCCAGTACTTC

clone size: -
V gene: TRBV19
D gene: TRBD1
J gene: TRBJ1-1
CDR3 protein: CASTRQGQNTEAFF
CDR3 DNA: TGTGCCAGTACACGACAGGGGCAGAACACTGAAGCTTTCTTT

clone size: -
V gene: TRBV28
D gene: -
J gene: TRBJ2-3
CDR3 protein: CASSSPPRDTQYF
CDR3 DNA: TGTGCCAGCAGTTCCCCGCCACGCGATACGCAGTATTTT

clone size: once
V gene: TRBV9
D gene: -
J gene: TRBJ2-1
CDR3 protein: CASSQEGLPTYNEQFF
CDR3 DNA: TGTGCCAGCAGCCAGGAGGGCCTACCGACGTACAATGAGCAGTTCTTC

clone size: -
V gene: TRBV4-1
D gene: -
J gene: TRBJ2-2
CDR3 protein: CASAQILNTGELFF
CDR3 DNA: TGCGCCAGCGCTCAGATCCTGAACACCGGGGAGCTGTTTTTT

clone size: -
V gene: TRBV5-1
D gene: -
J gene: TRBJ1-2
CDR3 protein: CASSGLRDFGYTF
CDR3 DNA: TGCGCCAGCAGCGGACTCCGAGACTTTGGCTACACCTTC

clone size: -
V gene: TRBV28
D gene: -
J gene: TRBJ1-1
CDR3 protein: CASSLYAGGDTEAFF
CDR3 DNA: TGTGCCAGCAGTTTATATGCGGGAGGGGACACTGAAGCTTTCTTT